This T cell receptor beta chain comes out of a study of T cell responses to AZD1222 COVID-19 vaccine. Broader study findings: Just a handful of people given AZD1222 tested seropositive at baseline. In a largely white British group with more females than males, clonal diversity was possibly underestimated. CD4 TCRs linked to vaccination spanned spike, dominating at 160-218 and 743-854. Of spike-specific TCRs, nearly half reportedly target regions left unmutated in variants.

About this clone: Its antigen remains unidentified.

With 4 bases clipped from V and 3 bases from J, the junction kept 9 bases outside the gene matches. Germline-derived CDR1 and CDR2 are SGHRS and YFSETQ. There are 16 residues in the CDR3. TCRdb's table, derived via immunoSEQ multiplex PCR, lists solely in-frame clones and lacks some. The profile shows about 97,000 clones, around 89% of them singletons. The sequence was obtained from an adult in good health. This specimen consisted of peripheral blood, obtained on day 0 of AZD1222 vaccination. The chain has TRBV5-1 and TRBJ2-3; 9 bases map to TRBD1. In DNA, the CDR3 is TGCGCCAGCAGCACGACAGGGGGGCCGGTGACAGATACGCAGTATTTT. Protein product: CASSTTGGPVTDTQYF. Together with reference TRBV5-1 and TRBJ2-3, the CDR3 gives the full variable domain: KAGVTQTPRYLIKTRGQQVTLSCSPISGHRSVSWYQQTPGQGLQFLFEYFSETQRNKGNFPGRFSGRQFSNSRSEMNVSTLELGDSALYLCASSTTGGPVTDTQYFGPGTRLTVL.